A selection of T cell receptor beta chains follows, all from one sample in a study of identifying expanded T cells in peripheral blood. The assay was immunoSEQ multiplex PCR, and TCRdb's table has in-frame clones only and misses some. The sample has around 91,000 clones, approximately 90% seen once. Material for sequencing was blood. The receptors here all came from a person between 18 and 75 years old in good health. Each CDR3 is given with its conserved first and last residue. A D gene is named only where the DNA matches it firmly. Size is stated for part of the rows, as once, few or many counts, or as a class when the clone is expanded.

cdr3_nt,cdr3_aa,d_call,clone_size,v_call,j_call
TGTGCCACCGAGACTAGCGGTAGCACAGATACGCAGTATTTT,CATETSGSTDTQYF,TRBD2,NA,TRBV15,TRBJ2-3
TGTGCCAGCAGCCCAGCCGATACGCAGTATTTT,CASSPADTQYF,NA,NA,TRBV21-1,TRBJ2-3
TGTGCCAGCAGCATAAACCCTAAGCAGCCCCAGCATTTT,CASSINPKQPQHF,NA,NA,TRBV5-5,TRBJ1-5
TGCGCCAGCAGTGGTGGGGTGGAAGGCAATGAGCAGTTCTTC,CASSGGVEGNEQFF,NA,NA,TRBV10-1,TRBJ2-1
TGTGCCAGCAGTGAAGCTAGCGGGGGGGCAGGGACCCAGTACTTC,CASSEASGGAGTQYF,TRBD2,NA,TRBV6-1,TRBJ2-5
TGTGCCAGCAGTTCAACAGGGGGCAATTCACCCCTCCACTTT,CASSSTGGNSPLHF,TRBD1,NA,TRBV27,TRBJ1-6
TGTGCCAGCAGTTTCGGGACAGGGATTACCACAGATACGCAGTATTTT,CASSFGTGITTDTQYF,TRBD1,NA,TRBV27,TRBJ2-3
TGTGCCAGCAGCTTACTAGCGGGGGTCGGGAATGAGCAGTTCTTC,CASSLLAGVGNEQFF,TRBD2,NA,TRBV7-3,TRBJ2-1
TGTGCCAGCAGACACAGGGAAGGGACTGAAGCTTTCTTT,CASRHREGTEAFF,NA,NA,TRBV7-3,TRBJ1-1
TGTGCCAGCGCAGCCGGGCCCGGGGGGACGGAGACCCAGTACTTC,CASAAGPGGTETQYF,TRBD2,few,TRBV6-4,TRBJ2-5
TGCAGCGTTATGGAAAGAGGACAGGGGGTTAACACCGGGGAGCTGTTTTTT,CSVMERGQGVNTGELFF,TRBD1,NA,TRBV29-1,TRBJ2-2
TGTGCCAGTAGTATCCACGGTGGAGGCAATCAGCCCCAGCATTTT,CASSIHGGGNQPQHF,NA,NA,TRBV19,TRBJ1-5
TGTGCCAGCAGTTACCGGGGGGAGGACACTGAAGCTTTCTTT,CASSYRGEDTEAFF,NA,NA,TRBV6-6,TRBJ1-1
TGTGCCAGCTCACAACAAGACAGACAGCCCCAGCATTTT,CASSQQDRQPQHF,NA,NA,TRBV18,TRBJ1-5
TGTGCCAGCCAAGAGAGGGGACAGGGTCTTAAAAAACTGTTTTTT,CASQERGQGLKKLFF,TRBD1,NA,TRBV7-9,TRBJ1-4